This entry lists 31 T cell receptor beta chains sequenced from one sample in a study of shared T cell receptors in the human thymus (dated by TCRdb to about 2021). Preparation of the library involved the immunoSEQ multiplex PCR assay. In TCRdb, the immuneACCESS table is reduced to in-frame sequences with V and J assigned. These tables do not hold every clone; where another copy was compared, an unresolved V gene accounts for under half, and the others remain unexplained. Within this sample are 630,000 or so clones, with around 87% of them counted one time only. Of the sample, over 0.008% falls within the top ten clones. The sample was also linked to a second study, of human thymus T cells.

The sample was thymocytes. All receptors come from a boy in the first two years of life with a congenital heart defect. Donor details come from another sample of the same person, matched by shared clones.

The chain has TRBV20-1 and TRBJ1-2; a possible D gene is TRBD1 (5 bases). Germline CDR1 is DFQATT and CDR2 is SNEGSKA (reference sequence). Trimming took 7 bases from V and 7 from J, leaving 13 bases between them. The CDR3 covers 11 residues. The DNA of the CDR3 is TGCAGTGGAACGGGGGAAGCTGGCTACACCTTC. Its translation is CSGTGEAGYTF.

The chain links TRBV7-2 to TRBJ1-2, with D possibly TRBD1 on 5 matching bases. The CDR3 is 15 amino acids. Germline V gene data show CDR1 as SGHTA and CDR2 as FQGNSA. V was trimmed by 2 bases and J by 3 bases, leaving 13 bases between them. The DNA of the CDR3 is TGTGCCAGCAGCTTACTCCACGGGGGAGACTATGGCTACACCTTC. This translates into CASSLLHGGDYGYTF. The whole variable domain, remainder taken from reference TRBV7-2 and TRBJ1-2, is GAGVSQSPSNKVTEKGKDVELRCDPISGHTALYWYRQSLGQGLEFLIYFQGNSAPDKSGLPSDRFSAERTGGSVSTLTIQRTQQEDSAVYLCASSLLHGGDYGYTFGSGTRLTVV.

CDR3 nucleotides: TGCGCCAGCAGCTTGGGAGTTAGCTCTGGGGCCAACGTCCTGACTTTC. Protein product: CASSLGVSSGANVLTF. This sequence joins TRBV5-1 and TRBJ2-6, with D hard to call. Germline-derived CDR1 and CDR2 are SGHRS and YFSETQ. CDR3 length: 16 amino acids. V was cut by 0 bases and J by 0 bases, with 7 bases left in between.

This chain links TRBV7-9 with TRBJ2-5; TRBD1 matches 9 bases. Germline CDR1 SEHNR, CDR2 FQNEAQ (reference sequence). The CDR3 loop spans 15 amino acids. J was trimmed by 2 bases and V by 6 bases; bases with no gene match: 7. Here the CDR3 DNA reads TGTGCCAGCAGAATTGGACAGGGGAAACAAGAGACCCAGTACTTC. Translated, it gives CASRIGQGKQETQYF.

This clone was counted a few times. The rearrangement links TRBV4-1 to TRBJ2-2, with TRBD1 matching 9 bases. The CDR3 is 14 amino acids. The J segment lost 7 bases and the V segment lost 3 bases, leaving 3 bases of the junction unmatched. The germline V gene encodes CDR1 MGHRA and CDR2 YSYEKL. The CDR3 region has the DNA TGCGCCAGCAGCCAGGGACAGGGACACGGGGAGCTGTTTTTT. This gives the protein CASSQGQGHGELFF.

This clone appeared once. The V and J genes are TRBV28 and TRBJ1-1, with D possibly TRBD1 on 5 matching bases. The CDR3 consists of 15 residues. Germline CDR1 is MDHEN and CDR2 is SYDVKM. Deletions cut 5 bases from V and 5 bases from J, with 18 bases between. CDR3 amino acids: CASSRQPGGGTEAFF. The CDR3 region has the DNA TGTGCCAGCAGTCGACAACCGGGGGGAGGGACTGAAGCTTTCTTT.

The chain links TRBV12-5 to TRBJ2-1; D unresolved. Trimming stripped 1 base from V and 9 bases from J, with 16 bases between. The CDR3 is made up of 15 amino acids. Germline-derived CDR1 and CDR2 are LGHNT and FRNRAP. The chain's CDR3 is CASGLARSDLGEQFF. CDR3 DNA sequence: TGTGCTAGTGGTTTGGCTAGATCCGACCTTGGTGAGCAGTTCTTC.

The J gene is TRBJ1-2, the V gene TRBV5-1, with TRBD1 matching 9 bases. In germline, CDR1 is SGHRS, CDR2 YFSETQ. With V trimmed by 2 bases and J by 5 bases, 13 bases remained unmatched. This CDR3 spans 17 amino acids. CDR3 nucleotides: TGCGCCAGCAGCTTCTCGGGACAGGGTTTGTCGGATTATGGCTACACCTTC. Protein sequence: CASSFSGQGLSDYGYTF.

This clone was seen just once. This chain joins TRBV5-6 and TRBJ1-2; a possible D gene is TRBD1 (5 bases). V was clipped by 2 bases and J by 7 bases, with 15 bases between them. Looked up from germline, CDR1 is SGHDT and CDR2 is YYEEEE. The CDR3 spans 14 residues. The CDR3 loop reads CASSLGDFKSGYTF. The CDR3 DNA reads TGTGCCAGCAGCTTAGGGGATTTCAAGTCTGGCTACACCTTC.

The gene calls are TRBV28 and TRBJ2-7, with D unclear. Trimming left V 7 bases short and J 6 bases short, with 19 bases between. The germline gives CDR1 MDHEN, CDR2 SYDVKM. The CDR3 is 14 residues long. The CDR3 here is CASNSSGPMCEQYF. In DNA, the CDR3 is TGTGCCAGCAATTCCTCGGGTCCTATGTGCGAGCAGTACTTC.

The count of this clone is one. The chain carries TRBV6-1 and TRBJ2-2, with D possibly TRBD1 on 6 matching bases. The V end lost 2 bases, the J end lost 1 base, and 14 bases lay between the germline ends. This CDR3 is built from 17 residues. The V gene's germline CDR1 is MNHNS and CDR2 SASEGT. The CDR3 loop reads CASSETPGQLNTGELFF. As DNA, the CDR3 is TGTGCCAGCAGTGAAACCCCGGGACAACTGAACACCGGGGAGCTGTTTTTT.

This rearrangement joins TRBV6-4 to TRBJ2-2, with 10 bases that match TRBD2. The CDR3 length is 16 residues. V gave up 0 bases and J gave up 6 bases; unmatched junction bases: 4. Per germline, CDR1 MRHNA and CDR2 SNTAGT. The CDR3 bases are TGTGCCAGCAGTGACTCGGCTAGCGGGAGTCCCGGGGAGCTGTTTTTT. Its translation is CASSDSASGSPGELFF.

The chain uses TRBV28 and TRBJ2-7; D gene uncertain. CDR1 is MDHEN and CDR2 is SYDVKM in the germline V gene. V shed 6 bases and J shed 1 base, with 13 bases lying between them. The CDR3 length is 14 residues. The CDR3: CASRAPRSSYEQYF. CDR3 nucleotides: TGTGCCAGCAGGGCCCCGAGGAGTTCCTACGAGCAGTACTTC.

The CDR3 DNA is TGCAGCGTTGAAGATCTGGAGGGTGACGGTCCCTTCGCCAAAAACATTCAGTACTTC. Translating gives CSVEDLEGDGPFAKNIQYF. V gene TRBV29-1 combines with J gene TRBJ2-4, with D tentatively TRBD2 (6 bases). Trimming removed 0 bases at V and 1 base at J, with 22 bases between. CDR1 is SQVTM, CDR2 ANQGSEA, per germline. The CDR3 runs to 19 residues.

V is TRBV29-1 and J is TRBJ1-1; 7 nucleotides line up with TRBD1. V lost 5 bases, J lost 2 bases, and 8 bases stayed unmatched. This CDR3 has 14 residues. Germline CDR1 is SQVTM and CDR2 is ANQGSEA. Written as DNA, the CDR3 is TGCAGCGTTTCCACGGGACAGCCCAACACTGAAGCTTTCTTT. Amino acid sequence: CSVSTGQPNTEAFF.

The genes are TRBV25-1 and TRBJ1-4, with D maybe TRBD1 (6 bases). CDR1 and CDR2 from the germline V gene are MGHDK and SYGVNS. The V and J ends lost 3 bases and 10 bases respectively, with 15 bases between them. This CDR3 region has 14 residues. CDR3 DNA: TGTGCCAGCAGTGATTTGGGACAAGGAAGAAAACTGTTTTTT. This gives the protein CASSDLGQGRKLFF.

The V call is TRBV10-3, the J call TRBJ1-5; tentative D call: TRBD1 (6 bases). V lost 6 bases, J lost 3 bases, and 15 bases lay in between. This CDR3 is 15 amino acids long. Per germline, CDR1 ENHRY and CDR2 SYGVKD. The CDR3: CAIRDRTDYNQPQHF. As DNA, the CDR3 is TGTGCCATCAGGGACCGGACAGACTACAATCAGCCCCAGCATTTT.

This chain joins TRBV27 and TRBJ2-3; weak D call: TRBD2 (5 bases). With 4 bases removed from V and 3 bases from J, the gap between germline ends came to 17 bases. This CDR3 spans 16 amino acids. Germline V gives CDR1 MNHEY, CDR2 SMNVEV (reference sequence). Here the CDR3 reads CASSSQTGLRTDTQYF. The CDR3 DNA sequence: TGTGCCAGCAGTTCCCAAACTGGACTGAGAACAGATACGCAGTATTTT.

The V call is TRBV7-9, the J call TRBJ2-1; 13 positions agree with TRBD2. With V trimmed by 3 bases and J by 7 bases, 9 bases remained unmatched. Germline V lookup: CDR1 SEHNR, CDR2 FQNEAQ (reference sequence). The CDR3 is 17 amino acids. For the CDR3, the DNA is TGTGCCAGCAGCTTGGGGACTAGCGGGACCAAAAGGAATGAGCAGTTCTTC. As protein: CASSLGTSGTKRNEQFF.

The chain joins TRBV28 to TRBJ1-1; D is uncertain. The V and J ends lost 2 bases and 2 bases respectively, with 18 bases between them. Germline loops: CDR1 MDHEN, CDR2 SYDVKM. CDR3 size: 17 residues. CDR3 region: CASSLIGRIQANTEAFF. The CDR3 DNA reads TGTGCCAGCAGTTTAATCGGTAGAATCCAGGCAAACACTGAAGCTTTCTTT.

The chain joins TRBV9 to TRBJ1-6; 9 nucleotides align to TRBD1. The CDR3 totals 18 residues. The germline gives CDR1 SGDLS, CDR2 YYNGEE. V was clipped by 0 bases and J by 9 bases; unmatched bases: 13. CDR3 residues: CASSVGGGPGQGPSPLHF. The CDR3 DNA sequence: TGTGCCAGCAGCGTAGGAGGAGGCCCGGGACAGGGTCCTTCACCCCTCCACTTT.

The V and J genes are TRBV29-1 and TRBJ2-3; perhaps TRBD2 as D (6 bases). V was pared by 2 bases and J by 1 base, with 13 bases between. The CDR3 spans 15 residues. Germline V gene lookup returns CDR1 SQVTM and CDR2 ANQGSEA. CDR3 in DNA: TGCAGCGTTGAAAGTCGGGGGAAGGGCACAGATACGCAGTATTTT. This codes for CSVESRGKGTDTQYF.

The chain uses TRBV10-2 and TRBJ2-1; 7 bases match TRBD2. CDR1 is WSHSY, CDR2 SAAADI, per germline. With V trimmed by 6 bases and J by 6 bases, 8 bases remained unmatched. CDR3 length: 14 residues. In nucleotides, the CDR3 is TGCGCCAGCAGCGGTCGGGACTACCGCAATGAGCAGTTCTTC. Protein: CASSGRDYRNEQFF.

The chain employs TRBV4-3 and TRBJ2-3; 7 bases match TRBD2. V was pared by 4 bases and J by 2 bases, with 6 bases of the junction left unmatched. The CDR3 has 15 residues. The germline gives CDR1 LGHNA, CDR2 YSLEER. In DNA form, the CDR3 reads TGCGCCAGCAGCCCTACCGGGGACTACACAGATACGCAGTATTTT. Translating gives CASSPTGDYTDTQYF.

J is TRBJ1-2 and V is TRBV27, with D possibly TRBD1 on 6 matching bases. This CDR3 is 17 amino acids long. Germline V gene data show CDR1 as MNHEY and CDR2 as SMNVEV (reference sequence). Trimming took 2 bases from V and 8 from J, leaving 24 bases between them. CDR3 in DNA: TGTGCCAGCAGTTTAGTCGGTCAGGGGTCGGTACTAGAGGGCTACACCTTC. This encodes CASSLVGQGSVLEGYTF.

The V and J genes are TRBV28 and TRBJ2-1, with 8 bases matching TRBD2. Germline CDR1 reads MDHEN; CDR2 reads SYDVKM. This CDR3 has 17 residues. Losses at the gene ends were 1 base for V and 6 bases for J; bases not matched to a gene: 11. Written as DNA, the CDR3 is TGTGCCAGCAGTTTATCACAAATAGCGGGACGGATCAATGAGCAGTTCTTC. As protein: CASSLSQIAGRINEQFF.

The V call is TRBV7-9, the J call TRBJ1-2, with D unclear. This CDR3 contains 13 residues. Germline CDR1 and CDR2: SEHNR and FQNEAQ (reference sequence). Trimming removed 8 bases from V and 0 bases from J, with 10 bases in between. CDR3 in DNA: TGTGCCAGCGTACTCGGGACTAACTATGGCTACACCTTC. Protein product: CASVLGTNYGYTF.

The chain is built from TRBV11-3 and TRBJ1-3, with D maybe TRBD1 (5 bases). V lost 5 bases and J 3 bases, leaving 11 bases between the germline ends. The CDR3 length is 14 residues. Germline CDR1 is SGHNT and CDR2 is YENEEA. Here the CDR3 reads CASSTRVYGNTIYF. The CDR3 coding sequence is TGTGCCAGCAGCACCAGGGTATATGGAAACACCATATATTTT.

CDR3 nucleotide sequence: TGTGCCAGCAGTGGCAGGGAGGGGGGCACTGAAGCTTTCTTT. Its protein product is CASSGREGGTEAFF. V gene TRBV25-1 combines with J gene TRBJ1-1; maybe TRBD1 (6 bases). CDR3 length: 14 residues. Germline V gene data show CDR1 as MGHDK and CDR2 as SYGVNS. V was trimmed by 4 bases and J by 4 bases, leaving 13 bases between them.

This chain links TRBV18 with TRBJ2-1, with 10 positions matching TRBD2. The V segment lost 4 bases and the J segment 5 bases; nucleotides outside the gene matches: 8. This CDR3 contains 16 residues. CDR1 and CDR2 (germline): KGHSH, LQKENI. In DNA, the CDR3 is TGTGCCAGCTCACAAAATAGCGGGAGGCACGACAATGAGCAGTTCTTC. Translation: CASSQNSGRHDNEQFF.

This clone was seen only a few times. The chain combines TRBV28 with TRBJ1-3, with D perhaps TRBD1 (6 bases). The germline gives CDR1 MDHEN, CDR2 SYDVKM. Trimming left V 3 bases short and J 16 bases short, with 19 bases between. CDR3 length: 13 amino acids. The DNA of the CDR3 is TGTGCCAGCAGTTTCACAGGGTCAAGCGTCGTGTATTTT. Protein product: CASSFTGSSVVYF.